The 30 T cell receptor beta chains in this list originate from one sample, sequenced in a study of chemoradiotherapy in HPV16-positive cancers. The data were produced by immunoSEQ multiplex PCR, yet TCRdb's version contains in-frame clones alone and is incomplete. This sample has approximately 12,000 clones, with roughly four fifths found just once. The specimen was collected from a patient who underwent chemoradiotherapy. Every receptor here comes from a human donor with HPV-associated anogenital cancer.

The chain has TRBV5-4 and TRBJ1-2; possible D gene TRBD1, 6 bases. The germline V gene encodes CDR1 SGHNT and CDR2 YYREEE (reference sequence). V was shortened by 0 bases and J by 4 bases, with 16 bases between the two germline ends. The CDR3 totals 16 residues. Here the CDR3 reads CASSLDRAHSGYGYTF. Here the CDR3 DNA reads TGTGCCAGCAGCTTGGACAGGGCGCATTCTGGCTATGGCTACACCTTC.

The chain has TRBV5-1 and TRBJ2-1, with 10 bases identical to TRBD1. Germline V gene lookup returns CDR1 SGHRS and CDR2 YFSETQ. The CDR3 contains 15 residues. The J segment lost 5 bases and the V segment lost 6 bases, leaving 8 bases of the junction unmatched. The CDR3 DNA is TGCGCCAGCAACCTCGGGACAGGGGTCCACAATGAGCAGTTCTTC. Translated, it gives CASNLGTGVHNEQFF. Full variable domain (outside the CDR3, taken from reference TRBV5-1 and TRBJ2-1): KAGVTQTPRYLIKTRGQQVTLSCSPISGHRSVSWYQQTPGQGLQFLFEYFSETQRNKGNFPGRFSGRQFSNSRSEMNVSTLELGDSALYLCASNLGTGVHNEQFFGPGTRLTVL.

The V and J genes are TRBV7-2 and TRBJ1-4, with a tentative D call TRBD1 (5 bases). This CDR3 comprises 14 residues. V lost 5 bases, J lost 10 bases, and 17 bases lay in between. Germline-derived CDR1 and CDR2 are SGHTA and FQGNSA. The CDR3 sequence: CASSPTGLNGKLFF. Here the CDR3 DNA reads TGTGCCAGCAGCCCTACAGGACTCAACGGAAAACTGTTTTTT.

Only a few counts were recorded for this clone. The J gene is TRBJ1-2, the V gene TRBV10-1, with D perhaps matching TRBD1 (6 bases). Germline V CDR1 and CDR2: WNHNN, SYGVQD (reference sequence). The CDR3 has 16 amino acids. Trimming removed 8 bases at V and 1 base at J, with 20 bases between. The CDR3 spells CASRRGVGLGNYGYTF. DNA for the CDR3: TGCGCCAGCCGGAGGGGGGTAGGATTGGGTAACTATGGCTACACCTTC.

The chain has TRBV18 and TRBJ2-5, with D hard to call. V gave up 8 bases and J gave up 2 bases, with 15 bases separating them. Germline V gene sequence: CDR1 KGHSH, CDR2 LQKENI. This CDR3 has 14 amino acids. In nucleotides, the CDR3 is TGTGCCAGCACGCTAATTGGGATACAAGAGACCCAGTACTTC. Protein: CASTLIGIQETQYF.

The rearrangement uses TRBV15 and TRBJ1-6; D unclear. The CDR3 length is 14 residues. Germline CDR1 is LNHNV and CDR2 is YYDKDF (reference sequence). V dropped 0 bases and J dropped 13 bases, with 13 bases sitting between them. This CDR3 reads CATSRDMEFAPLHF. The DNA of the CDR3 is TGTGCCACCAGCAGAGATATGGAATTTGCGCCCCTCCACTTT.

This chain joins TRBV27 and TRBJ1-2, with 9 nucleotides matching TRBD1. Germline CDR1 reads MNHEY; CDR2 reads SMNVEV (reference sequence). The V and J ends lost 5 bases and 5 bases, in that order; junction bases with no gene match: 6. This CDR3 region has 14 residues. The CDR3 region has the DNA TGTGCCAGCAGTGCCCGCGGGACAGGGTATGGCTACACCTTC. Its translation: CASSARGTGYGYTF.

The chain uses TRBV7-9 and TRBJ1-1; 10 nucleotides match TRBD1. Germline-derived CDR1 and CDR2 are SEHNR and FQNEAQ (reference sequence). The CDR3 has 15 amino acids. V was clipped by 5 bases and J by 4 bases; unmatched bases: 7. CDR3 nucleotide sequence: TGTGCCAGCAGCCCCGGGACAGGGGCGCGCACTGAAGCTTTCTTT. It translates to CASSPGTGARTEAFF. Complete variable domain (other parts from reference TRBV7-9 and TRBJ1-1): DTGVSQNPRHKITKRGQNVTFRCDPISEHNRLYWYRQTLGQGPEFLTYFQNEAQLEKSRLLSDRFSAERPKGSFSTLEIQRTEQGDSAMYLCASSPGTGARTEAFFGQGTRLTVV.

In this sample, this clone turned up a few times. The chain employs TRBV21-1 and TRBJ1-1. TRBV21-1 is classified as a pseudogene. This CDR3 comprises 16 residues. DNA of the CDR3: TGTGCCAGCAGCAAAGCGGGGAGGGACTGTAACACTGAAGCTTTCTTT. This translates into CASSKAGRDCNTEAFF.

This clone has only a few counts. The J gene is TRBJ2-1, the V gene TRBV15, with D hard to call. CDR3 length: 15 amino acids. V lost 0 bases and J lost 6, with 12 bases in between. Per the germline V gene, CDR1 is LNHNV and CDR2 is YYDKDF (reference sequence). CDR3 region: CATSRDLAGFNEQFF. For the CDR3, the DNA is TGTGCCACCAGCAGAGATCTGGCAGGCTTCAATGAGCAGTTCTTC.

The rearrangement links TRBV5-4 to TRBJ1-2; 8 bases line up with TRBD1. Losses at the gene ends were 3 bases for V and 8 bases for J; bases not matched to a gene: 9. This CDR3 region has 14 residues. Germline assignment: CDR1 SGHNT and CDR2 YYREEE (reference sequence). The CDR3 nucleotides are TGTGCCAGCAGCTCCACCTGGACAGGGCCCGGCTACACCTTC. This encodes CASSSTWTGPGYTF.

This clone was counted between two and nine times. The chain joins TRBV6-5 to TRBJ1-6; 8 bases are a match to TRBD1. Germline V lookup: CDR1 MNHEY, CDR2 SVGAGI. The CDR3 runs 13 residues. The V gene end was trimmed by 6 bases and the J gene end by 9 bases; junction bases not matched to a gene: 4. The CDR3 DNA follows: TGTGCCAGCAGGAACAGGGGGAGTTCACCCCTCCACTTT. This translates into CASRNRGSSPLHF.

V is TRBV5-6 and J is TRBJ2-7; no clear D gene. The germline V gene encodes CDR1 SGHDT and CDR2 YYEEEE. V lost 4 bases to trimming and J lost 2 bases, with 16 bases between them. This CDR3 region has 15 residues. This CDR3 reads CASSPVGYRTYEQYF. The DNA for the CDR3 is TGTGCCAGCAGCCCCGTGGGGTACCGGACCTACGAGCAGTACTTC.

The rearrangement links TRBV19 to TRBJ1-6, with D unresolved. CDR1 and CDR2 from the germline V gene are LNHDA and SQIVND (reference sequence). This CDR3 region has 15 residues. V was clipped by 5 bases and J by 0 bases, with 8 bases between them. The DNA for the CDR3 is TGTGCCAGTAGTTCGATGAGCTCCTATAATTCACCCCTCCACTTT. It yields the protein CASSSMSSYNSPLHF.

In its sample, this clone was seen a few times. V usage is TRBV7-3 and J usage is TRBJ1-1; D remains ambiguous. CDR1 is SGHTA, CDR2 FQGTGA, per germline. This CDR3 has 13 residues. The V gene lost 2 bases and the J gene lost 6 bases, with 10 bases spanning the gap. DNA for the CDR3: TGTGCCAGCAGCTTATTCGCGGGTTCTGAAGCTTTCTTT. Translation: CASSLFAGSEAFF. Filled out from reference TRBV7-3 and TRBJ1-1, the complete variable domain reads GAGVSQTPSNKVTEKGKYVELRCDPISGHTALYWYRQSLGQGPEFLIYFQGTGAADDSGLPNDRFFAVRPEGSVSTLKIQRTERGDSAVYLCASSLFAGSEAFFGQGTRLTVV.

The genes are TRBV28 and TRBJ2-7; TRBD2 aligns across 7 bases. CDR1 is MDHEN, CDR2 SYDVKM, per germline. CDR3 size: 17 residues. V was clipped by 1 base and J by 0 bases; unmatched bases: 9. CDR3 sequence (DNA): TGTGCCAGCAGTTTATCCCTAGCGGATTCCAGCTCCTACGAGCAGTACTTC. Amino acids: CASSLSLADSSSYEQYF.

The J gene is TRBJ2-2, the V gene TRBV6-6, with D unresolved. The CDR3 consists of 12 residues. V lost 6 bases, J lost 3 bases, and 5 bases lay in between. CDR1 is MNHNY and CDR2 is SVGAGI in the germline V gene (reference sequence). This CDR3 is CASRQYTGELFF. CDR3 sequence (DNA): TGTGCCAGCAGACAGTACACCGGGGAGCTGTTTTTT.

The V call is TRBV19, the J call TRBJ1-1; no definite D call. CDR3 length: 14 amino acids. In germline, CDR1 is LNHDA, CDR2 SQIVND (reference sequence). Trimming took 1 base from V and 0 from J, leaving 6 bases between them. CDR3 coding DNA: TGTGCCAGTAGTATAGGGACCTTGAACACTGAAGCTTTCTTT. Amino acid sequence: CASSIGTLNTEAFF.

The J gene is TRBJ1-1, the V gene TRBV10-3; unclear D gene. This CDR3 has 15 amino acids. The germline V gene encodes CDR1 ENHRY and CDR2 SYGVKD. The V end was cut by 0 bases, the J end by 5 bases, with 13 bases between. This CDR3 reads CAISESLVLGTEAFF. CDR3 nucleotide sequence: TGTGCCATCAGTGAGTCGTTAGTGTTAGGTACTGAAGCTTTCTTT.

The genes are TRBV5-1 and TRBJ2-3; 7 bases match TRBD2. Trimming removed 0 bases from V and 5 bases from J; junction bases left unmatched: 3. This CDR3 has 14 residues. Per the germline V gene, CDR1 is SGHRS and CDR2 is YFSETQ. The CDR3 protein is CASSLEGGEDTQYF. CDR3 nucleotides: TGCGCCAGCAGCTTGGAGGGAGGGGAAGATACGCAGTATTTT. Full variable domain (missing parts from reference TRBV5-1 and TRBJ2-3): KAGVTQTPRYLIKTRGQQVTLSCSPISGHRSVSWYQQTPGQGLQFLFEYFSETQRNKGNFPGRFSGRQFSNSRSEMNVSTLELGDSALYLCASSLEGGEDTQYFGPGTRLTVL.

The genes are TRBV11-2 and TRBJ2-7; TRBD1 matches 7 bases. J was trimmed by 5 bases and V by 1 base; bases with no gene match: 8. The CDR3 consists of 15 residues. Germline V gene lookup returns CDR1 SGHAT and CDR2 FQNNGV. DNA of the CDR3: TGTGCCAGCAGCTTAGCCACCAGGGGGTGGGACGAGCAGTACTTC. Its translation: CASSLATRGWDEQYF.

The chain couples TRBV2 to TRBJ2-1; TRBD2 is a possible D gene (6 bases). Germline CDR1 and CDR2: SNHLY and FYNNEI. This CDR3 contains 16 residues. Trimming shortened V by 6 bases and J by 7 bases, and 22 bases separated the two germline ends. The CDR3 bases are TGTGCCAGCAGCATAACTCCGGGACTGGGGAAGAATGAGCAGTTCTTC. Its protein product is CASSITPGLGKNEQFF.

This chain links TRBV28 with TRBJ1-2; no reliable D call. Trimming stripped 3 bases from V and 8 bases from J, with 16 bases between. This CDR3 is built from 14 residues. In germline, CDR1 is MDHEN, CDR2 SYDVKM. The CDR3 region has the DNA TGTGCCAGCAGTTTCGGGGTTAGGGAACGGGGCTACACCTTC. Its protein is CASSFGVRERGYTF.

The gene calls are TRBV4-2 and TRBJ1-4; D remains unclear. Deletions cut 3 bases from V and 7 bases from J, with 18 bases between. CDR3 size: 16 residues. CDR1 is LGHNA and CDR2 is YNFKEQ in the germline V gene. CDR3 DNA: TGTGCCAGCAGCCAGGATGCGCTTAAGGGTAGTGAAAAACTGTTTTTT. Protein product: CASSQDALKGSEKLFF.

The rearrangement uses TRBV7-2 and TRBJ2-3; D ambiguous. Germline values: CDR1 SGHTA, CDR2 FQGNSA. CDR3 length: 14 amino acids. The V end was cut by 0 bases, the J end by 6 bases, with 10 bases between. The DNA of the CDR3 is TGTGCCAGCAGCTTAGCTTTAGGTAGCGATACGCAGTATTTT. Translation: CASSLALGSDTQYF.

CDR3 sequence: CASSIVYRRGTDTQYF. As DNA, the CDR3 is TGTGCCAGTAGTATCGTTTATCGCAGGGGCACAGATACGCAGTATTTT. This sequence joins TRBV19 and TRBJ2-3; TRBD1 might be the D (5 bases). The CDR3 contains 16 residues. CDR1 is LNHDA and CDR2 is SQIVND in the germline V gene (reference sequence). Trimming took off 3 bases at V and 1 base at J, with 14 bases between the two ends. The entire variable domain, with the rest obtained from reference TRBV19 and TRBJ2-3, is as follows: DGGITQSPKYLFRKEGQNVTLSCEQNLNHDAMYWYRQDPGQGLRLIYYSQIVNDFQKGDIAEGYSVSREKKESFPLTVTSAQKNPTAFYLCASSIVYRRGTDTQYFGPGTRLTVL.

The chain links TRBV5-8 to TRBJ2-5, with a possible D match to TRBD2 (6 bases). CDR3 size: 15 residues. The V gene lost 4 bases and the J gene lost 4 bases, with 17 bases spanning the gap. The V gene's germline CDR1 is SGHTS and CDR2 YDEGEE. This CDR3 reads CASSPAGRVRETQYF. The CDR3 DNA reads TGTGCCAGCAGCCCGGCGGGGCGGGTACGAGAGACCCAGTACTTC.

The J gene is TRBJ2-1, the V gene TRBV7-9; D possibly matches TRBD1 or TRBD2 (5 bases each). Germline CDR1 and CDR2: SEHNR and FQNEAQ (reference sequence). This CDR3 region has 15 residues. Trimming pared 3 bases from V and 7 bases from J, leaving 16 bases between. CDR3 residues: CASSLGWGRGNEQFF. The CDR3 nucleotides read TGTGCCAGCAGCTTGGGGTGGGGACGAGGGAATGAGCAGTTCTTC.

The chain has TRBV9 and TRBJ2-7, with 7 bases matching TRBD1. This CDR3 spans 15 amino acids. Trimming at V came to 7 bases and at J to 0 bases, leaving 10 bases not matched to a gene. Germline loops: CDR1 SGDLS, CDR2 YYNGEE. The CDR3 spells CASSRGGQSSYEQYF. The CDR3 bases are TGTGCCAGCTCTAGAGGGGGACAGAGCTCCTACGAGCAGTACTTC. The variable domain in full, with the rest retrieved from reference TRBV9 and TRBJ2-7, is DSGVTQTPKHLITATGQRVTLRCSPRSGDLSVYWYQQSLDQGLQFLIQYYNGEERAKGNILERFSAQQFPDLHSELNLSSLELGDSALYFCASSRGGQSSYEQYFGPGTRLTVT.

The V and J genes are TRBV6-5 and TRBJ2-1; 8 bases are a match to TRBD2. Unmatched junction bases numbered 3, after V lost 2 bases and J lost 12 bases. The CDR3 is 12 residues long. Germline V gives CDR1 MNHEY, CDR2 SVGAGI. The CDR3 here is CASSYRGGTQFF. Here the CDR3 DNA reads TGTGCCAGCAGTTACCGGGGGGGGACGCAGTTCTTC.